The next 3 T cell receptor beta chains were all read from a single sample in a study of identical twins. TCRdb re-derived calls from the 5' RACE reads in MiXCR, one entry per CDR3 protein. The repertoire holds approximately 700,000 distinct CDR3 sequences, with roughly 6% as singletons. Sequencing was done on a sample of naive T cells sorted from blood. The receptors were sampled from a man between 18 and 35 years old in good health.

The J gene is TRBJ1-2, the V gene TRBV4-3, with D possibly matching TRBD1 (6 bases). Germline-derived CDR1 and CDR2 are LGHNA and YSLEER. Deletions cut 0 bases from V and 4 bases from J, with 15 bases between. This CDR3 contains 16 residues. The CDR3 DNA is TGCGCCAGCAGCCAAGATTCTAGACAGGCTCTCTATGGCTACACCTTC. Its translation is CASSQDSRQALYGYTF.

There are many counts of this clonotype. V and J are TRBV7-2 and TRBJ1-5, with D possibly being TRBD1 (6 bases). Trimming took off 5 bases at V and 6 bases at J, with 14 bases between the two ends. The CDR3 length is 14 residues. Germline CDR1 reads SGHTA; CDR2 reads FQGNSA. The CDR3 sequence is CASSTYRGGQPQHF. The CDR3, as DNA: TGTGCCAGCAGCACATACCGAGGGGGTCAGCCCCAGCATTTT.

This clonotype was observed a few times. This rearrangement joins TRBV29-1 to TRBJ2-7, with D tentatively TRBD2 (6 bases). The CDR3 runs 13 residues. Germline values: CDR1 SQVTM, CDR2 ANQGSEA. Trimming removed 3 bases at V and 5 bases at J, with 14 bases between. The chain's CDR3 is CSVDVRDGNEQYF. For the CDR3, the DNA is TGCAGCGTTGACGTGCGGGACGGCAACGAGCAGTACTTC.